This is a list of T cell receptor beta chains from one sample in a study of cytomegalovirus exposure and HLA in healthy donors. Sequencing used immunoSEQ multiplex PCR; TCRdb keeps in-frame clones, though not all of them. The profile shows about 150,000 clones, 50% to 75% of them singletons. Sequenced input: PBMCs. These receptor sequences come from a woman aged 40 to 49 in good health and CMV-seronegative. Each CDR3 is given with its conserved first and last residue. A D gene is named only where the DNA matches it firmly. Expanded clones get a size class; other rows say once, few or many, or leave the size out.

CAWSALSTGIKAFF,TGTGCCTGGAGTGCCCTCTCAACAGGGATCAAGGCTTTCTTT,few,NA,TRBV30,TRBJ1-1
CASSPGANYGYTF,TGTGCCAGTAGTCCTGGAGCTAACTATGGCTACACCTTC,NA,NA,TRBV19,TRBJ1-2
CASSQDRRPNYGYTF,TGTGCCAGCAGTCAGGACAGAAGGCCTAACTATGGCTACACCTTC,NA,NA,TRBV13,TRBJ1-2
CASSYSLNRVEAFF,TGTGCCAGCAGTTACTCCCTGAACAGGGTTGAAGCTTTCTTT,NA,NA,TRBV6-6,TRBJ1-1
CAWGRGNYGYTF,TGTGCCTGGGGGAGGGGTAACTATGGCTACACCTTC,NA,NA,TRBV30,TRBJ1-2
CASSSVTTGINGYTF,TGTGCCAGCAGTTCAGTTACGACAGGTATTAATGGCTACACCTTC,NA,NA,TRBV5-7,TRBJ1-2
CARKQGARRGYTF,TGTGCCCGGAAACAGGGGGCGCGTCGCGGCTACACCTTC,few,TRBD1,TRBV18,TRBJ1-2
CASTLTLGSSPLHF,TGTGCCAGCACTCTGACTCTTGGAAGTTCACCCCTCCACTTT,NA,NA,TRBV6-5,TRBJ1-6
CASSIQGAANQPQHF,TGTGCCAGCAGTATACAGGGGGCGGCCAATCAGCCCCAGCATTTT,NA,TRBD1,TRBV28,TRBJ1-5
CASSYLSQVANYGYTF,TGTGCCAGCAGTTATTTATCACAGGTAGCTAACTATGGCTACACCTTC,NA,NA,TRBV6-6,TRBJ1-2
CASSLGSGSLPDGYTF,TGTGCCAGCAGCTTAGGGTCAGGGTCTCTCCCGGATGGCTACACCTTC,NA,NA,TRBV7-2,TRBJ1-2
CASRRFPSGGYNEQFF,TGCGCCAGCAGACGGTTCCCTAGCGGGGGTTACAATGAGCAGTTCTTC,once,TRBD2,TRBV5-1,TRBJ2-1
CATSRQNTEAFF,TGTGCCACCAGCAGACAGAACACTGAAGCTTTCTTT,NA,NA,TRBV15,TRBJ1-1
CASSPRVGEETQYF,TGTGCCAGCAGCCCGAGGGTCGGCGAAGAGACCCAGTACTTC,few,NA,TRBV7-7,TRBJ2-5
CASSLAGAETQYF,TGTGCCAGCAGCTTAGCGGGGGCGGAGACCCAGTACTTC,NA,NA,TRBV7-8,TRBJ2-5
CASSEGGGRDEQYF,TGTGCCAGCAGTGAAGGGGGGGGGCGCGACGAGCAGTACTTC,once,NA,TRBV6-1,TRBJ2-7
CASPKAGGDEQFF,TGTGCCAGCCCTAAGGCGGGAGGGGATGAGCAGTTCTTC,NA,TRBD2,TRBV7-9,TRBJ2-1
CASRSAGQGTGELFF,TGTGCCAGCAGGTCTGCGGGACAGGGTACCGGGGAGCTGTTTTTT,NA,TRBD1,TRBV6-6,TRBJ2-2
CASRDRGRKNQPQHF,TGTGCCAGCAGAGACAGGGGGCGGAAGAATCAGCCCCAGCATTTT,NA,TRBD1,TRBV6-4,TRBJ1-5
CATSRVKNTEAFF,TGTGCCACCAGCAGAGTCAAAAACACTGAAGCTTTCTTT,NA,NA,TRBV15,TRBJ1-1
CAWSVVGGGVLGYTF,TGTGCCTGGAGTGTCGTAGGGGGCGGAGTCCTGGGCTACACCTTC,NA,TRBD1,TRBV30,TRBJ1-2
CASSYGRQGQPQHF,TGTGCCAGCAGTTACGGCAGGCAAGGACAGCCCCAGCATTTT,NA,NA,TRBV27,TRBJ1-5
CASSLGGTGESYGYTF,TGCGCCAGCAGCCTCGGGGGTACAGGGGAAAGCTATGGCTACACCTTC,NA,TRBD1,TRBV5-1,TRBJ1-2
CASRRTSGGDLQETQYF,TGCGCCAGCAGGCGCACTAGCGGGGGGGATCTCCAAGAGACCCAGTACTTC,few,TRBD2,TRBV5-1,TRBJ2-5
CASSPEGYGYTF,TGTGCCAGCAGCCCTGAGGGCTATGGCTACACCTTC,few,NA,TRBV5-8,TRBJ1-2
CASSDGGQGGNTIYF,TGTGCCAGCAGTGACGGGGGACAGGGTGGAAACACCATATATTTT,NA,TRBD1,TRBV6-1,TRBJ1-3
CASSSPGTGPPTDTQYF,TGTGCCAGCAGCTCGCCCGGGACAGGTCCCCCCACAGATACGCAGTATTTT,NA,TRBD1,TRBV13,TRBJ2-3
CASSIDPDRGTEAFF,TGTGCCAGTAGTATAGATCCGGACAGGGGCACTGAAGCTTTCTTT,NA,TRBD1,TRBV19,TRBJ1-1
CASSEGGRQPQHF,TGTGCCAGCAGTGAAGGAGGCAGACAGCCCCAGCATTTT,few,NA,TRBV6-1,TRBJ1-5
CAWSVRGGNTEAFF,TGTGCCTGGAGTGTACGAGGGGGGAACACTGAAGCTTTCTTT,NA,NA,TRBV30,TRBJ1-1
CASSSHRGSGQPQHF,TGTGCCAGCAGTTCCCACAGGGGATCAGGTCAGCCCCAGCATTTT,NA,TRBD1,TRBV27,TRBJ1-5
CASSLARNRQNYGYTF,TGTGCCAGCAGCTTAGCCCGAAACAGGCAAAACTATGGCTACACCTTC,NA,NA,TRBV7-2,TRBJ1-2
CASSYTGYGYTF,TGTGCCAGCAGTTACACAGGGTACGGCTACACCTTC,NA,NA,TRBV28,TRBJ1-2
CASSADLLGGYTF,TGTGCCAGCAGTGCTGACCTCCTCGGGGGCTACACCTTC,NA,NA,TRBV2,TRBJ1-2
CASSPQRGGGWSSYEQYF,TGTGCCAGCAGTCCCCAGCGAGGGGGCGGGTGGAGCTCCTACGAGCAGTACTTC,NA,TRBD1,TRBV27,TRBJ2-7
CASSYSGGGYGYTF,TGTGCCAGCAGTTACTCGGGAGGGGGCTATGGCTACACCTTC,NA,NA,TRBV6-6,TRBJ1-2
CASSSPQKNTEAFF,TGTGCCAGCAGCTCGCCGCAGAAGAACACTGAAGCTTTCTTT,NA,NA,TRBV7-8,TRBJ1-1
CSVAGTQGLTNYGYTF,TGCAGCGTTGCCGGGACTCAAGGACTGACTAACTATGGCTACACCTTC,NA,NA,TRBV29-1,TRBJ1-2
CASSYSMALPGNTIYF,TGTGCCAGCAGTTACTCTATGGCCCTGCCTGGAAACACCATATATTTT,NA,NA,TRBV6-5,TRBJ1-3
CASSFADRVVDGYTF,TGTGCCAGCAGTTTCGCGGACAGGGTAGTGGATGGCTACACCTTC,NA,TRBD1,TRBV28,TRBJ1-2
CASSRPGQGAEAFF,TGCGCCAGCAGCCGACCGGGACAGGGGGCCGAAGCTTTCTTT,few,TRBD1,TRBV4-1,TRBJ1-1
CASSQDGGGLAGELFF,TGCGCCAGCAGCCAAGATGGGGGAGGGCTGGCCGGGGAGCTGTTTTTT,few,TRBD2,TRBV4-1,TRBJ2-2
CASSRQQQGRNEKLFF,TGCGCCAGCAGCCGACAGCAACAGGGTCGTAATGAAAAACTGTTTTTT,NA,NA,TRBV5-1,TRBJ1-4
CASSLRGHEQYF,TGTGCCAGCAGTTTGCGGGGGCACGAGCAGTACTTC,NA,NA,TRBV27,TRBJ2-7
CASSPLDSYGYTF,TGTGCCAGCTCACCCCTTGACAGCTATGGCTACACCTTC,NA,NA,TRBV18,TRBJ1-2
CASSSRGATNEKLFF,TGTGCCAGCAGCTCCAGGGGGGCAACTAATGAAAAACTGTTTTTT,NA,TRBD1,TRBV5-6,TRBJ1-4
CASSLWDRDAIQAFF,TGCGCCAGCAGCTTGTGGGACAGAGATGCCATTCAGGCTTTCTTT,once,TRBD1,TRBV5-1,TRBJ1-1
CASSPGQGLGREAFF,TGTGCCAGCAGTCCGGGACAGGGCCTGGGAAGAGAAGCTTTCTTT,NA,TRBD1,TRBV5-4,TRBJ1-1
CATSASSGGPNEQFF,TGTGCCACCAGCGCTTCTAGCGGGGGGCCGAATGAGCAGTTCTTC,once,TRBD2,TRBV15,TRBJ2-1
CSAADRDNYGYTF,TGCAGCGCTGCGGACAGGGATAACTATGGCTACACCTTC,NA,TRBD1,TRBV29-1,TRBJ1-2
CATKGAGQGEKLFF,TGTGCCACCAAGGGCGCGGGACAGGGCGAAAAACTGTTTTTT,NA,TRBD1,TRBV10-3,TRBJ1-4
CASSSFSGGPPTDTQYF,TGTGCCAGCAGCTCCTTTAGCGGGGGCCCCCCCACAGATACGCAGTATTTT,few,TRBD2,TRBV7-2,TRBJ2-3
CASSKGSQETQYF,TGTGCCAGCAGCAAAGGGAGCCAAGAGACCCAGTACTTC,NA,NA,TRBV11-2,TRBJ2-5
CASSSSAGNYEQYF,TGTGCCAGCAGCTCGTCGGCGGGGAACTACGAGCAGTACTTC,NA,NA,TRBV7-9,TRBJ2-7
CASLQGLYGYTF,TGTGCCAGTTTGCAGGGCCTATATGGCTACACCTTC,NA,NA,TRBV19,TRBJ1-2
CASSAKTGEGTDTQYF,TGTGCCAGCAGCGCCAAGACAGGGGAGGGCACAGATACGCAGTATTTT,NA,TRBD1,TRBV7-9,TRBJ2-3